A selection of T cell receptor beta chains follows, all from one sample in a study of OX40 agonist ivuxolimab in advanced cancers. Profiled with immunoSEQ multiplex PCR; TCRdb holds only in-frame clones, not every one. This table holds around 15,000 clones, approximately 80% found once. The specimen was CD4+ or CD8+ T cells sorted from blood, collected in a trial of the OX40 agonist ivuxolimab. All receptors come from an adult with an advanced solid tumor such as melanoma, head and neck, liver or kidney cancer. Each CDR3 is given with its conserved first and last residue. D genes are given only for firm matches. Not every row has a clone size; where given, it reads once, few, many or a size class.

d_gene	v_gene	abundance	j_gene	CDR3nt	CDR3aa
.	TRBV2	.	TRBJ2-1	TGTGCCACCATGGAAGACAATGAGCAGTTCTTC	CATMEDNEQFF
.	TRBV27	.	TRBJ2-7	TGTGCCAGCAGTTTATCCGGGACCCCCCCGATCTACGAGCAGTACTTC	CASSLSGTPPIYEQYF
.	TRBV6-6	.	TRBJ1-1	TGTGCCAGCAGCACAATGGCTGAAGCTTTCTTT	CASSTMAEAFF
.	TRBV7-3	once	TRBJ2-2	TGTGCCAGCAGGTCGACCGGGGTCCCGAACACCGGGGAGCTGTTTTTT	CASRSTGVPNTGELFF
TRBD2	TRBV11-2	.	TRBJ2-2	TGTGCCAGCAGCTTAGTCCCACTAGCGGGTAGTAACACCGGGGAGCTGTTTTTT	CASSLVPLAGSNTGELFF
.	TRBV5-5	once	TRBJ2-7	TGTGCCAGCAGCTCCCCCGTGACAGATTACGAGCAGTACTTC	CASSSPVTDYEQYF
.	TRBV18	.	TRBJ2-1	TGTGCCAGCTCACGGGGTAGCGCCGACTACAATGAGCAGTTCTTC	CASSRGSADYNEQFF
.	TRBV7-3	.	TRBJ1-5	TGTGCCAGCAGCTTAGTAGGGTCAGGGACCAATCAGCCCCAGCATTTT	CASSLVGSGTNQPQHF
TRBD1	TRBV7-9	.	TRBJ1-2	TGTGCCAGCAGCTACTCGGGACAGGGGCTGGGTTATGGCTACACCTTC	CASSYSGQGLGYGYTF
.	TRBV11-2	.	TRBJ1-2	TGTGCCAGCAGCTTAGGGGTGAACTATGGCTACACCTTC	CASSLGVNYGYTF
TRBD2	TRBV4-1	.	TRBJ2-5	TGCGCCAGCAGCCAGACCCAAGCGCTCGGACTAGTAGAGACCCAGTACTTC	CASSQTQALGLVETQYF
.	TRBV27	.	TRBJ2-7	TGTGCCAGCAAGAGGGGGGGCCTCGGCTCCTACGAGCAGTACTTC	CASKRGGLGSYEQYF
TRBD2	TRBV27	.	TRBJ2-7	TGTGCCAGCAGCCCCGGGGGGGAGCAGTACTTC	CASSPGGEQYF
.	TRBV20-1	once	TRBJ1-1	TGCAGTCTCGGGGGATCAGAGGAAGCTTTCTTT	CSLGGSEEAFF
.	TRBV6-5	.	TRBJ1-1	TGTGCCAGCAGTTTCTACGGGGGCGGCACTGAAGCTTTCTTT	CASSFYGGGTEAFF
.	TRBV5-1	.	TRBJ1-1	TGCGCCAGCAGCTTTGACAAGAACACTGAAGCTTTCTTT	CASSFDKNTEAFF
.	TRBV5-6	.	TRBJ1-1	TGTGCCAGCAGCTTGGTAGCGAACACTGAAGCTTTCTTT	CASSLVANTEAFF
TRBD2	TRBV2	.	TRBJ2-5	TGTGCCAGGGGGACTAGCGGGTTCGAGACCCAGTACTTC	CARGTSGFETQYF
.	TRBV6-1	.	TRBJ2-2	TGTGCCAGCAGTGAACCCCACCACTCGAACACCGGGGAGCTGTTTTTT	CASSEPHHSNTGELFF
.	TRBV2	.	TRBJ2-5	TGTGCCAGCAGTGAAGGAGGGGGGGAAGAGACCCAGTACTTC	CASSEGGGEETQYF
.	TRBV5-1	.	TRBJ1-2	TGCGCCAGCAGCCTTGAGACACCCAACTATGGCTACACCTTC	CASSLETPNYGYTF
.	TRBV5-8	medium-sized	TRBJ2-1	TGTGCCAGCAGCGACGGGACTTCCGATTTGGATGAGCAGTTCTTC	CASSDGTSDLDEQFF
.	TRBV19	.	TRBJ2-7	TGTGCCAGTAGCCGACAGGTCCGGTTCAACGAGCAGTACTTC	CASSRQVRFNEQYF
.	TRBV28	.	TRBJ2-1	TGTGCCAGCAGACGATGGAATGAGCAGTTCTTC	CASRRWNEQFF
TRBD2	TRBV5-8	.	TRBJ2-1	TGTGCCAGCCGCCTGGGGGGGGATGAGCAGTTCTTC	CASRLGGDEQFF
.	TRBV7-2	.	TRBJ2-2	TGTGCCAGCAGGCAAAAACTGGGGTGGGGGGAGCTGTTTTTT	CASRQKLGWGELFF
TRBD2	TRBV27	.	TRBJ2-3	TGTGCCAGCAGTACTAGCGGGAGAGGGGCAGATACGCAGTATTTT	CASSTSGRGADTQYF
.	TRBV5-4	few	TRBJ2-3	TGTGCCAGCAGCTGGGGGTCGGGGTTAAGCACAGATACGCAGTATTTT	CASSWGSGLSTDTQYF
.	TRBV6-1	.	TRBJ2-2	TGTGCCAGCAACCCCCTGGCAGCGAACACCGGGGAGCTGTTTTTT	CASNPLAANTGELFF
.	TRBV7-3	.	TRBJ2-1	TGTGCCAGCAGCGCCGGGGACCTAGCCTACAATGAGCAGTTCTTC	CASSAGDLAYNEQFF
TRBD2	TRBV19	.	TRBJ2-1	TGTGCCAGTAGTGAGGGACTAGGTTGGAATGAGCAGTTCTTC	CASSEGLGWNEQFF
.	TRBV28	.	TRBJ2-3	TGTGCCAGCAGTTTAGGGCAGATCACAGATACGCAGTATTTT	CASSLGQITDTQYF
.	TRBV2	.	TRBJ1-3	TGTGCCAGCAGGGACATTTTCTCTGGAAACACCATATATTTT	CASRDIFSGNTIYF
.	TRBV7-9	.	TRBJ2-3	TGTGCCAGCAGCTTAGTTACCGGGGGTACGCAGTATTTT	CASSLVTGGTQYF
TRBD2	TRBV11-2	once	TRBJ2-1	TGTGCCAGCAGCTTAGATCTTGGACTAGCGGGGCTCAATGAGCAGTTCTTC	CASSLDLGLAGLNEQFF
.	TRBV19	.	TRBJ1-4	TGTGCCAGTAGTAGCCAGCAGGATGAAAAACTGTTTTTT	CASSSQQDEKLFF
TRBD1	TRBV7-6	.	TRBJ2-2	TGTGCCAGCAGCGATGACAGGGGGCGCCTGGGGGAGCTGTTTTTT	CASSDDRGRLGELFF
TRBD1	TRBV10-3	.	TRBJ2-2	TGTGCCATCAGCGGTCTTGGACAGGCGGTGGAGCTGTTTTTT	CAISGLGQAVELFF
.	TRBV11-2	.	TRBJ1-5	TGTGCCAGCAGCTTAAACCCAACCGGGTTTGGCAATCAGCCCCAGCATTTT	CASSLNPTGFGNQPQHF
TRBD2	TRBV29-1	few	TRBJ2-5	TGCAGCGTTGAAATAGCGGGAGTGGAAGAGACCCAGTACTTC	CSVEIAGVEETQYF
TRBD1	TRBV7-9	.	TRBJ1-1	TGTGCCAGCCGGGGACAGGGGAACACTGAAGCTTTCTTT	CASRGQGNTEAFF
.	TRBV4-1	.	TRBJ1-1	TGCGCCAGCAGCCAAGGGGTCAATGAAGCTTTCTTT	CASSQGVNEAFF
TRBD2	TRBV11-2	.	TRBJ2-1	TGTGCCAGCAGCTTAGGCCCTAGCGGCGGGCCCTCCTACAATGAGCAGTTCTTC	CASSLGPSGGPSYNEQFF
TRBD1	TRBV27	.	TRBJ1-2	TGTGCCAGCAGTTTAAATTTCGGGACAGGGGTCGGCTACACCTTC	CASSLNFGTGVGYTF
.	TRBV6-5	.	TRBJ1-5	TGTGCCAGCAGTTCTAACAGGGGCAATCAGCCCCAGCATTTT	CASSSNRGNQPQHF
.	TRBV27	.	TRBJ1-3	TGTGCCAGCAGTTTCAACAGCGGAAACACCATATATTTT	CASSFNSGNTIYF
.	TRBV5-1	.	TRBJ1-1	TGCGCCAGCAGCATGGACGTGAACACTGAAGCTTTCTTT	CASSMDVNTEAFF
.	TRBV6-1	few	TRBJ2-1	TGTGCCAGCACCCTTTCCACCAATGAGCAGTTCTTC	CASTLSTNEQFF
TRBD2	TRBV7-8	.	TRBJ2-1	TGTGCCAGCAGCTTAGTAGCTAGCGGGGACTACAATGAGCAGTTCTTC	CASSLVASGDYNEQFF
TRBD1	TRBV5-1	.	TRBJ2-7	TGCGCCAGCAGCTTGGACGGGACAGGGGCGCGCGAGCAGTACTTC	CASSLDGTGAREQYF
.	TRBV19	few	TRBJ1-2	TGTGCCAGTAGTATAGATCCGGGTTTGGCCAACTCCTACACCTTC	CASSIDPGLANSYTF
.	TRBV11-1	.	TRBJ1-1	TGTGCCAGCAGCCCGTGGGGGAATCGGGATGAAGCTTTCTTT	CASSPWGNRDEAFF
TRBD2	TRBV27	.	TRBJ2-7	TGTGCCAGCAGTTTCCCACGAGGGCGGGAGGCCCACTACGAGCAGTACTTC	CASSFPRGREAHYEQYF